A selection of T cell receptor beta chains follows, all from one sample in a study of metastatic and nonmetastatic thyroid tumors. TCRdb re-called the PCR reads via MiXCR. The data hold approximately 79,000 clones, with 8% to 9.5% observed a single time. Sequencing was done on a sample of blood. These receptors all stem from a female donor with papillary thyroid cancer or a benign thyroid nodule (not recorded which). Some clones in this sample may be carry-over from other donors' samples. Both conserved end residues are part of each CDR3. The D gene is left open where the match is weak. Clone size is not always given. Where it is, it says once, few, many or a class for expanded clones.

j_gene | abundance | d_gene | v_gene | CDR3nt | CDR3aa
TRBJ2-7 | many | - | TRBV2 | TGTGCCAGCAAACAGGGCTACGAGCAGTACTTC | CASKQGYEQYF
TRBJ2-1 | many | TRBD2 | TRBV28 | TGTGCCAGCAGTTTATATTCCGCGGGGGTCCTTAATCAGGAGAGGTTCTTC | CASSLYSAGVLNQERFF
TRBJ2-5 | many | - | TRBV7-9 | TGTGCCAGCAGCTTAGTGGAGACCCAGTACTTC | CASSLVETQYF
TRBJ2-7 | many | TRBD1 | TRBV6-1 | TGTGCCAGCAGTGTAGGGACAGGGGGCGACGAGCAGTACTTC | CASSVGTGGDEQYF
TRBJ2-3 | many | - | TRBV6-4 | TGTGCCAGCAGTGAGCAAGGTGCAGATACGCAGTATTTT | CASSEQGADTQYF
TRBJ2-2 | many | - | TRBV19 | TGTGCCAGTAGTATAGTGGGGCGGCGGACCGGGGAGCTGTTTTTT | CASSIVGRRTGELFF
TRBJ1-2 | few | - | TRBV6-2/TRBV6-3 | TGTGCCAGCAGTTGGGGCATGGGATCCTATGGCTACACCTTC | CASSWGMGSYGYTF
TRBJ2-5 | few | TRBD1 | TRBV7-9 | TGTGCCAGCAGCTTAGTAGGACAGGGGGTTGTCCAAGAGACCCAGTACTTC | CASSLVGQGVVQETQYF
TRBJ2-1 | many | TRBD2 | TRBV6-1 | TGTGCCAGCGCCGGGGGGGCCGAGCCCTACAATGAGCAGTTCTTC | CASAGGAEPYNEQFF
TRBJ2-7 | many | TRBD1 | TRBV4-1 | TGCGCCAGCAGCCAAGAGAGGGGGCGTGGGTACGAGCAGTACTTC | CASSQERGRGYEQYF
TRBJ2-7 | many | - | TRBV6-1 | TGTGCCAGCAGTGAGCGGCGGCATTACCCCTACGAGCAGTACTTC | CASSERRHYPYEQYF
TRBJ2-4 | many | - | TRBV27 | TGTGCCAGCAGTTCAGGAGGGATGGGAATCGCCAAAAACATTCAGTACTTC | CASSSGGMGIAKNIQYF
TRBJ1-5 | - | - | TRBV6-1 | TGTGCCAGCAGCAATGCTCAGGGGTATGGCAATCAGCACCAGCATTTT | CASSNAQGYGNQHQHF
TRBJ1-1 | many | - | TRBV5-6 | TGTGCCAGCAGCTTGGGAGCCACTGAAGCTTTCTTT | CASSLGATEAFF
TRBJ2-3 | many | TRBD2 | TRBV5-1 | TGCGCCAGCAGCTTGGGACGTAGCGGGGGTCCTCTGAGCACAGATACGCAGTATTTT | CASSLGRSGGPLSTDTQYF
TRBJ1-2 | once | - | TRBV9 | TGTGCCAGCAGCCCTCGGAGGAATGCGGAAATCTATGGCTACACCTTC | CASSPRRNAEIYGYTF
TRBJ1-2 | - | - | TRBV27 | TGTGCCAGCAGTCTAGTCAGGGGTGGTTATGGCTACACCTTC | CASSLVRGGYGYTF
TRBJ2-3 | many | TRBD2 | TRBV2 | TGTGCCAGCAGTGGACTAGCGGGACCAGATACGCAGTATTTT | CASSGLAGPDTQYF
TRBJ1-5 | many | - | TRBV28 | TGTGCCAGCAGAACAGGGAATCAGCCCCAGCATTTT | CASRTGNQPQHF
TRBJ1-1 | many | TRBD1 | TRBV7-9 | TGTGCCAGCAGCTTAGGACAGGGCCAAAGTGAAGCTTTCTTT | CASSLGQGQSEAFF
TRBJ2-2 | many | TRBD1 | TRBV6-1 | TGTGCCAGCAGTTTGAGGACAGGGCGCACCGGGGAGCTGTTTTTT | CASSLRTGRTGELFF
TRBJ2-1 | many | TRBD2 | TRBV7-8 | TGTGCCAGCAGCACCGCGGGGGGCTCCTACAATGAGCAGTTCTTC | CASSTAGGSYNEQFF
TRBJ1-2 | many | TRBD1 | TRBV28 | TGTGCCGTAGGGACAGACTATGGCTACACCTTC | CAVGTDYGYTF
TRBJ1-4 | many | - | TRBV30 | TGTGCCTGGAGACAGCCTGCAACTAATGAAAAACTGTTTTTT | CAWRQPATNEKLFF
TRBJ2-3 | many | TRBD1 | TRBV20-1 | TGCAGTGCTAGCTTCAGGGAAGGGGGCCCAGATACGCAGTATTTT | CSASFREGGPDTQYF
TRBJ1-1 | many | - | TRBV12-5 | TGTGCTAGTGGTTTATTATTGGCTGAAGCTTTCTTT | CASGLLLAEAFF
TRBJ2-7 | few | TRBD2 | TRBV20-1 | TGCAGTGCTAGCCGCGGAGCGGGGGGGCGCGAGCAGTACTTC | CSASRGAGGREQYF
TRBJ1-1 | - | - | TRBV20-1 | TGCAGTGCTAGTAGGGATACTGAAGCTTTCTTT | CSASRDTEAFF
TRBJ1-3 | few | - | TRBV30 | TGTGCCTGGAGTGTGAGCGCGATGGACACCATATATTTT | CAWSVSAMDTIYF
TRBJ2-7 | many | - | TRBV28 | TGTGCCAGCAAGGACTCCCTGAGCTCCTACGAGCAGTACTTC | CASKDSLSSYEQYF
TRBJ1-1 | many | TRBD1 | TRBV9 | TGTGCCAGCAGTGTAACAGGGGGTTATGAAGCTTTCTTT | CASSVTGGYEAFF
TRBJ1-1 | many | - | TRBV4-2 | TGTGCCAGCAGCCAAGAGTCTGGGGCCGGTGGAGCTTTCTTT | CASSQESGAGGAFF
TRBJ1-3 | many | TRBD1 | TRBV6-2/TRBV6-3 | TGTGCCAGCAGCTCTATTCCGGGACAGCCCTCCTCTGGAAACACCATATATTTT | CASSSIPGQPSSGNTIYF
TRBJ2-7 | many | - | TRBV28 | TGTGCCAGCAGTTTACAGGGTAGGGGTTCCTACGAGCAGTACTTC | CASSLQGRGSYEQYF
TRBJ1-1 | few | - | TRBV11-1 | TGTGCCAGCAGCTCCACACCCCGAGGGATGTCGTACACTGAAGCTTTCTTT | CASSSTPRGMSYTEAFF
TRBJ1-2 | few | - | TRBV3-1 | TGTGCCAGCAGTCAAGCCAGCACAGGAGACTATGGCTACACCTTC | CASSQASTGDYGYTF
TRBJ2-6 | many | - | TRBV15 | TGTGCCACCAGCGATTCCGGGACAGCCAACGTCCTGACTTTC | CATSDSGTANVLTF